These 22 T cell receptor beta chains originate from one sample sequenced in a study of T cell repertoires in cytomegalovirus infection. MiXCR was run by TCRdb on the reads, yielding one entry per CDR3 protein. The table has around 450,000 distinct CDR3 sequences, roughly a third seen once. Input material: PBMCs. The receptors stem from a human donor in good health (CMV status not recorded). Some clones in this sample may be carry-over from other donors' samples.

V is TRBV11-2 and J is TRBJ1-3; D not certain. Germline values: CDR1 SGHAT, CDR2 FQNNGV. V shed 5 bases and J shed 0 bases, with 8 bases lying between them. The CDR3 spans 14 residues. This CDR3 is CASSTRVSGNTIYF. The CDR3 nucleotides read TGTGCCAGCAGCACTAGGGTCTCTGGAAACACCATATATTTT.

The chain is built from TRBV5-6 and TRBJ1-1, with 8 bases identical to TRBD1. This CDR3 is built from 14 residues. Germline values: CDR1 SGHDT, CDR2 YYEEEE. With 5 bases clipped from V and 4 bases from J, the junction kept 7 bases outside the gene matches. This CDR3 is CASSSTGESTEAFF. CDR3 DNA: TGTGCCAGCAGTTCGACAGGGGAAAGCACTGAAGCTTTCTTT.

The chain employs TRBV12-3 or TRBV12-4 and TRBJ2-7, with unresolved D. The CDR3 sequence is 13 residues long. The V gene lost 7 bases and the J gene lost 5 bases, with 15 bases spanning the gap. The CDR3 DNA reads as TGTGCCAGCATTAGGACCCCTGGCCACGAGCAGTACTTC. It codes for CASIRTPGHEQYF.

The table lists this clonotype with many counts. The chain is built from TRBV14 and TRBJ1-1; D is perhaps TRBD1 (6 bases). Germline V CDR1 and CDR2: SGHDN, FVKESK. CDR3 length: 13 amino acids. The germline V and J ends were trimmed by 3 bases and 1 base, with 6 bases remaining between them. The CDR3 DNA sequence: TGTGCCAGCAGCCAGGACAGGAACACTGAAGCTTTCTTT. Translation gives CASSQDRNTEAFF.

Of note for this clonotype: This may be a read error: a much more frequent sequence differs by one nucleotide. The chain links TRBV7-2 to TRBJ2-4; D call uncertain. This CDR3 region has 13 residues. Trimming stripped 7 bases from V and 7 bases from J, with 14 bases between. The germline V gene has CDR1 SGHTA and CDR2 FQGNSA. The CDR3 nucleotides read TGTGCCAGCAACTCCATTTACGAGAACATTCAGTACTTC. Translated, it gives CASNSIYENIQYF.

This clonotype was detected only a few times. The chain couples TRBV4-2 to TRBJ2-2, with D possibly being TRBD1 (6 bases). The CDR3 covers 14 residues. V gave up 3 bases and J gave up 6 bases, with 11 bases separating them. Germline V gives CDR1 LGHNA, CDR2 YNFKEQ. For the CDR3, the DNA is TGTGCCAGCAGCCACCCAGGGGTTGCCGGGGAGCTGTTTTTT. Its translation: CASSHPGVAGELFF.

The V call is TRBV6-1, the J call TRBJ1-4; D is ambiguous. Germline V gives CDR1 MNHNS, CDR2 SASEGT. This CDR3 comprises 14 residues. Deletions cut 2 bases from V and 5 bases from J, with 9 bases between. The CDR3 coding sequence is TGTGCCAGCAGTGAAATCCGGAGGAATGAAAAACTGTTTTTT. Protein sequence: CASSEIRRNEKLFF.

Only a few counts were recorded for this clonotype. This chain connects TRBV23-1 to TRBJ2-3; D gene uncertain. TRBV23-1 is filed as an ORF, its function uncertain. The CDR3 length is 15 residues. V was shortened by 3 bases and J by 1 base, with 11 bases between the two germline ends. CDR3 in DNA: TGCGCCAGCAGTCATGGGTGGTTTGGCACAGATACGCAGTATTTT. This codes for CASSHGWFGTDTQYF.

The chain combines TRBV18 with TRBJ1-1, with D possibly being TRBD1 (5 bases). In germline, CDR1 is KGHSH, CDR2 LQKENI. CDR3 length equals 17 residues. V lost 6 bases to trimming and J lost 4 bases, with 24 bases between them. In nucleotides, the CDR3 is TGTGCCAGCTCGCCCAAGGCCGGCGCCGGGGGGAGCACTGAAGCTTTCTTT. Its protein product is CASSPKAGAGGSTEAFF. The full variable domain, in which reference TRBV18 and TRBJ1-1 provide the parts outside the CDR3, is NAGVMQNPRHLVRRRGQEARLRCSPMKGHSHVYWYRQLPEEGLKFMVYLQKENIIDESGMPKERFSAEFPKEGPSILRIQQVVRGDSAAYFCASSPKAGAGGSTEAFFGQGTRLTVV.

In DNA, the CDR3 is TGTGCCAGCAGCCAGACAGGCCTCTATGGCTACACCTTC. It codes for CASSQTGLYGYTF. The chain links TRBV5-4 to TRBJ1-2; tentative D call: TRBD1 (6 bases). Looked up from germline, CDR1 is SGHNT and CDR2 is YYREEE (reference sequence). This CDR3 spans 13 amino acids. V dropped 4 bases and J dropped 4 bases, with 11 bases sitting between them.

The gene calls are TRBV19 and TRBJ2-1, with a weak D call TRBD1 (7 bases). The CDR3 contains 14 residues. Germline V lookup: CDR1 LNHDA, CDR2 SQIVND (reference sequence). Trimming removed 1 base from V and 8 bases from J, with 12 bases in between. CDR3: CASSIAPGGYEQFF. The CDR3 DNA reads TGTGCCAGTAGTATAGCCCCAGGGGGGTATGAGCAGTTCTTC. The full variable domain, in which reference TRBV19 and TRBJ2-1 provide the parts outside the CDR3, is DGGITQSPKYLFRKEGQNVTLSCEQNLNHDAMYWYRQDPGQGLRLIYYSQIVNDFQKGDIAEGYSVSREKKESFPLTVTSAQKNPTAFYLCASSIAPGGYEQFFGPGTRLTVL.

This clonotype was seen repeatedly, ten times or more. The chain has TRBV12-3 or TRBV12-4 and TRBJ1-2; D is perhaps TRBD1 (6 bases). The CDR3 runs 13 residues. Trimming removed 6 bases at V and 2 bases at J, with 10 bases between. The DNA for the CDR3 is TGTGCCAGCAGCCCTGGACAGAACTATGGCTACACCTTC. Amino acids: CASSPGQNYGYTF.

This chain joins TRBV6-2 or TRBV6-3 and TRBJ2-3, with 9 bases lining up with TRBD2. This CDR3 is 14 amino acids long. Germline V CDR1 and CDR2: MNHEY, SVGEGT. V gave up 7 bases and J gave up 0 bases; unmatched junction bases: 2. The CDR3 region has the DNA TGTGCCAGCAATAGCGGGGGCAGCACAGATACGCAGTATTTT. Protein sequence: CASNSGGSTDTQYF.

The sample holds a few counts of this clonotype. The J gene is TRBJ2-7, the V gene TRBV6-2 or TRBV6-3, with a weak D call TRBD1 (5 bases). Trimming removed 0 bases at V and 2 bases at J, with 8 bases between. This CDR3 is 14 amino acids long. Germline V lookup: CDR1 MNHEY, CDR2 SVGEGT. The CDR3 here is CASSYSIQAYEQYF. CDR3 nucleotides: TGTGCCAGCAGTTACTCGATACAGGCCTACGAGCAGTACTTC.

On this clonotype: This may be a read error: a much more frequent sequence differs by one nucleotide. In this CDR3 the conserved last residue, phenylalanine or tryptophan, is missing, so a read error is likely. In DNA, the CDR3 is TGTGCCAGCAGCCCCCCCGGGAGCTCCTACAATGAGCAGTTCTGC. Its translation: CASSPPGSSYNEQFC. This chain uses TRBV7-2 with TRBJ2-1; maybe TRBD2 (6 bases). CDR1 is SGHTA and CDR2 is FQGNSA in the germline V gene. V was trimmed by 5 bases and J by 0 bases, leaving 11 bases between them. This CDR3 comprises 15 residues.

To note about this clonotype: A much bigger clone sits one base away, suggesting this may be a read error. The genes are TRBV7-2 and TRBJ1-1; a weak D match, TRBD1 (5 bases). The length of the CDR3 is 17 residues. V was clipped by 9 bases and J by 3 bases, with 26 bases between them. CDR1 SGHTA and CDR2 FQGNSA come from the germline V gene. The CDR3 region is CARTWPLSGGSHTEAFF. The CDR3 DNA reads as TGTGCCAGAACCTGGCCCCTTAGTGGGGGTAGTCACACTGAAGCTTTCTTT.

This clonotype was counted ten times or more. This chain links TRBV7-8 with TRBJ2-2; 8 bases align to TRBD1. Germline CDR1 SGHVS, CDR2 FQNEAQ. This CDR3 comprises 15 residues. Trimming at V came to 4 bases and at J to 5 bases, leaving 6 bases not matched to a gene. The chain's CDR3 is CASSSDRVKTGELFF. CDR3 nucleotides: TGTGCCAGCAGCTCGGACAGGGTTAAGACCGGGGAGCTGTTTTTT.

This clonotype was seen a few times. The chain combines TRBV29-1 with TRBJ2-1; tentative D call: TRBD2 (6 bases). Trimming stripped 6 bases from V and 0 bases from J, with 12 bases between. Germline CDR1 and CDR2: SQVTM and ANQGSEA. The CDR3 covers 14 residues. The CDR3 loop is CSVPTRGSYNEQFF. The CDR3 DNA reads as TGCAGCGTCCCGACTAGAGGCTCCTACAATGAGCAGTTCTTC.

The chain joins TRBV2 to TRBJ2-3, with 11 bases identical to TRBD2. The CDR3 is 15 amino acids. The ends lost 5 bases at V and 1 base at J; junction bases unmatched: 2. Germline loops: CDR1 SNHLY, CDR2 FYNNEI. CDR3 in amino acids: CASSNSGGGTDTQYF. The CDR3 nucleotides read TGTGCCAGCAGTAATAGCGGGGGGGGCACAGATACGCAGTATTTT. The variable domain in full, completed from reference TRBV2 and TRBJ2-3, reads EPEVTQTPSHQVTQMGQEVILRCVPISNHLYFYWYRQILGQKVEFLVSFYNNEISEKSEIFDDQFSVERPDGSNFTLKIRSTKLEDSAMYFCASSNSGGGTDTQYFGPGTRLTVL.

This clonotype was observed many times. This sequence joins TRBV7-2 and TRBJ1-5; D unclear. The CDR3 length is 14 residues. V lost 6 bases, J lost 4 bases, and 13 bases lay in between. CDR1 and CDR2 (germline): SGHTA, FQGNSA. In DNA form, the CDR3 reads TGTGCCAGCAGGAAAGAGGGTCTGAATCAGCCCCAGCATTTT. Its translation: CASRKEGLNQPQHF.

This clonotype was seen many times. V is TRBV7-6 and J is TRBJ2-2; TRBD2 agrees at 9 bases. The V gene end was trimmed by 2 bases and the J gene end by 4 bases; junction bases not matched to a gene: 8. The CDR3 is 17 amino acids. CDR1 and CDR2 (germline): SGHVS, FNYEAQ. DNA for the CDR3: TGTGCCAGCAGCTTATGGGGGACTAGCCTTTCCACCGGGGAGCTGTTTTTT. Amino acids: CASSLWGTSLSTGELFF.

In the case of this clonotype: This may be a read error: a much more frequent sequence differs by one nucleotide. The chain carries TRBV6-2 or TRBV6-3 and TRBJ2-7, with D perhaps being TRBD1 or TRBD2 (6 bases each). CDR3 length: 15 amino acids. V was pared by 5 bases and J by 2 bases, with 16 bases between. Germline CDR1 MNHEY, CDR2 SVGEGT. Here the CDR3 reads CASSKPRGETYEQYF. CDR3 nucleotides: TGTGCCAGCAGTAAACCTAGGGGGGAGACCTACGAGCAGTACTTC.